These 2 T cell receptor beta chains came from one sample sequenced in a study of tumor and adjacent non-tumor tissue in lung cancer. TCRbeta libraries were built with three rounds of nested PCR, modified from ARM-PCR. TCRdb used MiXCR to reprocess the multiplex PCR reads, holding one entry per CDR3 protein. The repertoire holds 120,000 or so distinct CDR3 sequences, with 66% as singletons. This sample's RNA came from whole unsorted tissue. Sequences were obtained from lung tumor tissue. The origin of the receptors is a man between 25 and 39 years old with non-small cell lung cancer.

For this clonotype: One junction end disagrees with the germline gene, perhaps due to a read error. This chain links TRBV6-1 with TRBJ2-2; possibly TRBD2 for D (6 bases). Germline CDR1 is MNHNS and CDR2 is SASEGT. The CDR3 totals 15 residues. The CDR3, as DNA: TGTGCTAGCAGTAGCATCGGGACTTACGGCCCTCGGCTGTTTTTT. It encodes CASSSIGTYGPRLFF.

Turning to this clonotype: Being one base from a much bigger clone, this may be a read error. This chain links TRBV12-3 or TRBV12-4 with TRBJ2-1; D uncertain. The CDR3 totals 14 residues. Trimming took 5 bases from V and 2 from J, leaving 10 bases between them. The CDR3 DNA follows: TGTGCCAGCAGTCTAACCGGCCCCTACAATGAGCAGTTCTTC. It codes for CASSLTGPYNEQFF.